This T cell receptor beta chain was found in a study of CD8 T cells in ankylosing spondylitis. Broader study findings: Disease-linked clones reportedly showed significant enrichment in matched ankylosing spondylitis synovial fluid. Disease-linked clones bore a CD8+ phenotype, appearing relatively rarely in peripheral blood. In synovial fluid and blood from reactive arthritis, some motif variants were previously reported. A TCR beta motif of under 10 highly homologous variants appeared characteristic of ankylosing spondylitis blood.

A word on this clonotype: What it binds is unknown.

TCRdb redid the calling of the 5' RACE reads with MiXCR, one entry per CDR3 protein. The sample holds 130,000 to 150,000 distinct CDR3 sequences, roughly 8% seen once. Trimming left V 0 bases short and J 9 bases short, with 3 bases between. In germline, CDR1 is LGHDT, CDR2 YNNKEL (reference sequence). The CDR3 totals 11 residues. The V call is TRBV3-1, the J call TRBJ2-1; D remains ambiguous. The specimen sequenced was synovial fluid, either unsorted or a sorted T cell fraction (not recorded which). This TCR was sampled from a male donor with ankylosing spondylitis. CDR3 DNA: TGTGCCAGCAGCCAAGAGGGTGAGCAGTTCTTC. Amino acid sequence: CASSQEGEQFF.